This T cell receptor (beta chain) derives from a study of blood T cell repertoires in COVID-19. Study-wide background: Some COVID-19 samples were acute and others convalescent; all came from the United States, Italy and Spain. T cells, B-cell-depleted T cells, or PBMCs provided the cDNA or gDNA that served as material.

This CDR3 has 15 residues. How the authors handled the data: Nucleated cell number was recorded as an estimate derived from reference gene primer amplification. The data were produced by immunoSEQ multiplex PCR, yet TCRdb's version contains in-frame clones alone and is incomplete. V and J calls and clone size are those listed in that table; D and trimming were worked out from the DNA. The sample contains about 250,000 clones, roughly nine tenths of which appear only once. This clone was seen once. The sequence was collected from a woman aged 40 to 50 who had recovered from COVID-19. The chain recombines TRBV21-1 with TRBJ2-1; the table's D gene call, TRBD2, was not cross checked with the DNA. TRBV21-1 is deemed a pseudogene. Material for sequencing was peripheral blood. The CDR3 reads CASPRIREIHNEQFF. DNA for the CDR3: TGTGCCAGCCCACGTATACGGGAAATACACAATGAGCAGTTCTTC.